This T cell receptor beta chain originates from a study of Ad26.COV2.S vaccination and SARS-CoV-2 variants. Points from the study as a whole: Total T cell responses may have been underestimated by the TCR breadth and depth analyses. Vaccine recipients surpassed placebo recipients in spike-specific TCR breadth.

Trimming cost V 3 bases and J 1 base, with 7 bases left between them. The CDR3 spans 13 residues. In germline, CDR1 is MDHEN, CDR2 SYDVKM. Treatment: 15 to 20 received Ad26.COV2.S at low or high dose, single or two shots; about 5 received placebo; per-sample allocation not given. Sampling was done on day 63 after the first vaccine or placebo injection. As to this clone: The antigen is unknown.

Sequencing was performed with immunoSEQ multiplex PCR; in TCRdb, only in-frame clones are kept and a portion is missing. Of about 460,000 clones listed, roughly nine tenths are singletons. V is TRBV28 and J is TRBJ2-7; no reliable D call. This clonotype originated in a person between 18 and 60 years old who received the Ad26.COV2.S COVID-19 vaccine or a placebo. Specimen: peripheral blood, collected in a trial of Ad26.COV2.S vaccine versus placebo. The CDR3 here is CASSLDGSYEQYF. The CDR3 DNA reads TGTGCCAGCAGTTTGGACGGATCCTACGAGCAGTACTTC.